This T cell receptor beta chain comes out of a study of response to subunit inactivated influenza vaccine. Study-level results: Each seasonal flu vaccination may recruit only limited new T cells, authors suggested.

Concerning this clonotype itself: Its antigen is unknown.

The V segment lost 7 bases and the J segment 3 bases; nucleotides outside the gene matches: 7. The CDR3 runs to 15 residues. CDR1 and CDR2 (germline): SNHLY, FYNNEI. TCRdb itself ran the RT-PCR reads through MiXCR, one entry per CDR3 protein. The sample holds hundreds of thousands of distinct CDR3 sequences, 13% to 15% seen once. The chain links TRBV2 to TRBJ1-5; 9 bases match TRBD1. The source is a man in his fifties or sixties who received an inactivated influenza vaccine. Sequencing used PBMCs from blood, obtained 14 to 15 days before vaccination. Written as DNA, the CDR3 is TGTGCCAGCATTAGGGACAGGGCCTACAATCAGCCCCAGCATTTT. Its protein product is CASIRDRAYNQPQHF.